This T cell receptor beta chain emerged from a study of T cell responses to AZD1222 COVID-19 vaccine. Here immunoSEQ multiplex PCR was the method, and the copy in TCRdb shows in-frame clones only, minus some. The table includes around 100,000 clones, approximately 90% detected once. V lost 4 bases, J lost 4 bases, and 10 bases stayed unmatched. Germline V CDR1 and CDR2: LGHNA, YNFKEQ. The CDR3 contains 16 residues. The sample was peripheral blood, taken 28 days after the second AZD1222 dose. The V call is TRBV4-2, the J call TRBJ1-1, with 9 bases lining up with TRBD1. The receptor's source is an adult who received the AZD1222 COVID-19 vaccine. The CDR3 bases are TGTGCCAGCAGCCCGGAAACAGGGGGCGGGGGCACTGAAGCTTTCTTT. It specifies CASSPETGGGGTEAFF.